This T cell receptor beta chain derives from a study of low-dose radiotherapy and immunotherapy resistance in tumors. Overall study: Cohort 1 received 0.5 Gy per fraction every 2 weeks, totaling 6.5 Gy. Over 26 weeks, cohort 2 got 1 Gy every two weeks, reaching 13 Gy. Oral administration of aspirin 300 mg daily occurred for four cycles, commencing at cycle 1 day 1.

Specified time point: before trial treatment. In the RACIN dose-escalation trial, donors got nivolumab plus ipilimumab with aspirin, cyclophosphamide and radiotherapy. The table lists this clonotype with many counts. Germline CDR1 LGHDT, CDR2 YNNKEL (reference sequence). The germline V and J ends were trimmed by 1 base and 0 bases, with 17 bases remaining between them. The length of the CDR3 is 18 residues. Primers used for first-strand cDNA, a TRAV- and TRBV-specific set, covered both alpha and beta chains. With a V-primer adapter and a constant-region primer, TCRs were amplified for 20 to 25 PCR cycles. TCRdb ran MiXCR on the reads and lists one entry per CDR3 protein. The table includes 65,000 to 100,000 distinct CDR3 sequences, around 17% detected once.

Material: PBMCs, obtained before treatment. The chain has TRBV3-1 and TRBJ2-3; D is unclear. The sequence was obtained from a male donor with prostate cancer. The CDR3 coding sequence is TGTGCCAGCAGCCAAGGTTTCGGCGTAGGCTGGAGCACAGATACGCAGTATTTT. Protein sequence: CASSQGFGVGWSTDTQYF.